The clone carrying this T cell receptor beta chain turned up a few times. Its antigen remains unidentified. At sampling all donors were nominally healthy, likely with unrecorded immune exposures. 13 Jbeta primers and 60 Vbeta primers were used for the PCR. Method: immunoSEQ multiplex PCR; TCRdb's copy keeps in-frame clones and lacks some. The sample holds around 74,000 clones, approximately 79% seen once. The data originate from a study of cytomegalovirus exposure and HLA in healthy donors. General study points: Analysis performed later found under 20,000 TCR beta sequences associated with HLA alleles at 0.05 false discovery rate.

The germline V gene encodes CDR1 MNHEY and CDR2 SVGAGI. This CDR3 comprises 13 residues. Trimming cost V 6 bases and J 11 bases; bases outside gene matches: 11. The TCR comes from a man aged 30 to 39 in good health and CMV-seronegative. Material: PBMCs. The chain joins TRBV6-5 to TRBJ1-1, with 8 bases aligning to TRBD1. This chain's CDR3 is CASSKQGEPNAFF. Here the CDR3 DNA reads TGTGCCAGCAGCAAACAGGGGGAACCCAACGCTTTCTTT.